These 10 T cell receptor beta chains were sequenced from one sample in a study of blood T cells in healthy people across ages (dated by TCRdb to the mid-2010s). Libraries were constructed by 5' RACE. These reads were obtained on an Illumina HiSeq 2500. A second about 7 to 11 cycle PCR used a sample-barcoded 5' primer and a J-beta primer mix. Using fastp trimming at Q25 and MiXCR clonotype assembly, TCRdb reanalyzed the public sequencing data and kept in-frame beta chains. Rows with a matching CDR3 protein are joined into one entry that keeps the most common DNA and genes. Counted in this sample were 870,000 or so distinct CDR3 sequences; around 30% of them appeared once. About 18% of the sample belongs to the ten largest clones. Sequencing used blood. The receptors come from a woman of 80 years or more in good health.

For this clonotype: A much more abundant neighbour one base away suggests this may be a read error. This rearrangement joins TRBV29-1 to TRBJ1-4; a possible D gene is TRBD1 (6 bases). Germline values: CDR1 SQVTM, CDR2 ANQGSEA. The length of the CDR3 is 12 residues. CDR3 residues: CSVGHNNENLFF. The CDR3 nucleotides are TGCAGCGTGGGACATAATAATGAAAACCTGTTTTTT.

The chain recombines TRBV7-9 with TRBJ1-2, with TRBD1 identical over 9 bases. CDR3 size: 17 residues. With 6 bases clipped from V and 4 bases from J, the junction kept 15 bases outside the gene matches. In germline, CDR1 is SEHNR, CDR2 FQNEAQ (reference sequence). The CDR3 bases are TGTGCCAGCAGAGAGGTTGGACCAGGGACAGGGAGCTATGGCTACACCTTC. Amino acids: CASREVGPGTGSYGYTF.

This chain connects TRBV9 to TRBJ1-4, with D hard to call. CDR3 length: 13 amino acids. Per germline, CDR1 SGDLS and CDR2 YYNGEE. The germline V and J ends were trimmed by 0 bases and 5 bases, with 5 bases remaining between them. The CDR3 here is CASSVEENEKLFF. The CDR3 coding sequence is TGTGCCAGCAGCGTAGAGGAGAATGAAAAACTGTTTTTT. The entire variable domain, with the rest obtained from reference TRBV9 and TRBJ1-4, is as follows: DSGVTQTPKHLITATGQRVTLRCSPRSGDLSVYWYQQSLDQGLQFLIQYYNGEERAKGNILERFSAQQFPDLHSELNLSSLELGDSALYFCASSVEENEKLFFGSGTQLSVL.

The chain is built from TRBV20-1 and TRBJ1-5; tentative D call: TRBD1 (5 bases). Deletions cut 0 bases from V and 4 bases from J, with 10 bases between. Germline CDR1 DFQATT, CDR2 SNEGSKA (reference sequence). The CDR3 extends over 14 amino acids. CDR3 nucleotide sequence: TGCAGTGCTAGAGATCATTGGGGGAATCAGCCCCAGCATTTT. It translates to CSARDHWGNQPQHF.

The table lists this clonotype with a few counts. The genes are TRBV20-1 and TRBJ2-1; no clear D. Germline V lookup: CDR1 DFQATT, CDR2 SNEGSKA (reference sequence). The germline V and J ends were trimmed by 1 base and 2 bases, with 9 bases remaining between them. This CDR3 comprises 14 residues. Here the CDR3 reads CSARGELAYNEQFF. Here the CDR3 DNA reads TGCAGTGCTAGAGGTGAGCTAGCCTACAATGAGCAGTTCTTC.

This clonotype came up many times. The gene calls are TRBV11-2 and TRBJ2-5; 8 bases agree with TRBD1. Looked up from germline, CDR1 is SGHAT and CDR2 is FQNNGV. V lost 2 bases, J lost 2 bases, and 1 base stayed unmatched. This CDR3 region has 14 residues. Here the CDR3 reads CASSLQGAQETQYF. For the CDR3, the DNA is TGTGCCAGCAGCTTACAGGGGGCGCAAGAGACCCAGTACTTC.

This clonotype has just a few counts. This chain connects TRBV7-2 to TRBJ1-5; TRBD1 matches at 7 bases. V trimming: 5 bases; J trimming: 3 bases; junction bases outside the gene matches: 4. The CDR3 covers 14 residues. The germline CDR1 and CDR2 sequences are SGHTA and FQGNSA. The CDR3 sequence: CASSPTGPNQPQHF. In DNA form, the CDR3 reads TGTGCCAGCAGCCCGACAGGGCCCAATCAGCCCCAGCATTTT.

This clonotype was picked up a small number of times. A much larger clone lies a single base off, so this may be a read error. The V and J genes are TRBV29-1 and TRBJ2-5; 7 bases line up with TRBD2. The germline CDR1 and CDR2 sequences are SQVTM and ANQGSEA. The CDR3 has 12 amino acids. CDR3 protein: CIAGEKLNEQYF. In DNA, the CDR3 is TGCATCGCGGGGGAAAAATTGAATGAGCAGTACTTC. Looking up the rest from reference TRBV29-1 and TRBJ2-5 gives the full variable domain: SAVISQKPSRDICQRGTSLTIQCQVDSQVTMMFWYRQQPGQSLTLIATANQGSEATYESGFVIDKFPISRPNLTFSTLTVSNMSPEDSSIYLCIAGEKLNEQYFGPGTRLLVL.

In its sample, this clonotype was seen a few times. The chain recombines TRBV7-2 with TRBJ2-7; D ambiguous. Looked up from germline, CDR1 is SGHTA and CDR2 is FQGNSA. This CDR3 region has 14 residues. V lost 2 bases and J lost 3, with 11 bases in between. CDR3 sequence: CASSLTVLCYEQYF. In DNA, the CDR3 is TGTGCCAGCAGCTTAACCGTCCTTTGCTACGAGCAGTACTTC.

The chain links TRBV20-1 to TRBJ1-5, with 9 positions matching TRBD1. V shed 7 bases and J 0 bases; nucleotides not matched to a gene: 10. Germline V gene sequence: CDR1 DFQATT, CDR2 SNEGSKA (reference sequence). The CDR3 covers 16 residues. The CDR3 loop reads CSVSIRTGASNQPQHF. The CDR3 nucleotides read TGCAGTGTTAGCATCCGGACAGGGGCTAGCAATCAGCCCCAGCATTTT.